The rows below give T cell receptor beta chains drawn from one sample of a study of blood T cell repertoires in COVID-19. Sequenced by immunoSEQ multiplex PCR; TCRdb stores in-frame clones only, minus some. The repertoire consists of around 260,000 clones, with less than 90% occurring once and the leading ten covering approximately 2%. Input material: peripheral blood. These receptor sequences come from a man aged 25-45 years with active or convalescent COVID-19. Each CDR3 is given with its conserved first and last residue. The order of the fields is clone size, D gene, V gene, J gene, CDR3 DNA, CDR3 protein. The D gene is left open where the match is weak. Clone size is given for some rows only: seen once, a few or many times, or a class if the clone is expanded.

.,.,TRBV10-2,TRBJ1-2,TGCGCCAGCAGTGTCGAGACAGGCTATGGCTACACCTTC,CASSVETGYGYTF
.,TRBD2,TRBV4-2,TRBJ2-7,TGTGCCAGCAGCCAAGATGAGGGGAGGGGAAGCTACGAGCAGTACTTC,CASSQDEGRGSYEQYF
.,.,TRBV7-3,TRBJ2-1,TGTGCCAGCAGGTCACCAACGGGGGTTTGGCAGTTCTTC,CASRSPTGVWQFF
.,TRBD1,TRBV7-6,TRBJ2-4,TGTGCCAGCAGCTCACAGCTGGGACAGCCCAAAAACATTCAGTACTTC,CASSSQLGQPKNIQYF
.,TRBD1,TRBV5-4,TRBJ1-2,TGTGCCAGCAGCATGGACAGGGAGTTTGGCTACACCTTC,CASSMDREFGYTF
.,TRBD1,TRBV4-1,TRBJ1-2,TGCGCCAGCAGCATACAGGGGACAGGGAGGGACTATGGCTACACCTTC,CASSIQGTGRDYGYTF
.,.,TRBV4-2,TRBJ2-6,TGTGCCAGCAGCCAAGAGCCGGGGGCTGGGGCCAACGTCCTGACTTTC,CASSQEPGAGANVLTF
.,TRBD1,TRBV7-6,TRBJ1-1,TGTGCCAGCAGCTTACCATTAGACGGGACAGGGAAGGGGGACACTGAAGCTTTCTTT,CASSLPLDGTGKGDTEAFF
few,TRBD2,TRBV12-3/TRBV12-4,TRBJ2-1,TGTGCCAGCACCGGACTAGCGGGGGGCCCCCGGTTCTTC,CASTGLAGGPRFF
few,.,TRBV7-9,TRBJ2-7,TGTGCCAGCAGCGACGACAGGAGGACCTACGAGCAGTACTTC,CASSDDRRTYEQYF
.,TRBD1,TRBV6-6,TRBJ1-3,TGTGCCAGCAGAAAACAACGGGACAGTGGAAACACCATATATTTT,CASRKQRDSGNTIYF
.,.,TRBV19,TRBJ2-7,TGTGCCAGTAGTAGCCTCCTTACAGGGTCCAACTACGAGCAGTACTTC,CASSSLLTGSNYEQYF